These 9 T cell receptor beta chains share one sample of origin, sequenced in a study of early T cells in non-severe SARS-CoV-2 infection. TCRdb recomputed calls from the 5' RACE reads with MiXCR, one row per CDR3 protein. The sample has under 70,000 distinct CDR3 sequences, around 13% seen once. This specimen was whole blood, taken at baseline. These receptors came from an adult who was a healthcare worker with PCR-confirmed SARS-CoV-2 infection or an uninfected control (not recorded which).

This chain uses TRBV7-8 with TRBJ2-1, with D uncertain. V lost 2 bases, J lost 8 bases, and 10 bases lay in between. Germline V CDR1 and CDR2: SGHVS, FQNEAQ. The CDR3 covers 13 residues. CDR3 region: CASSLSPLDEQFF. CDR3 nucleotide sequence: TGTGCCAGCAGCTTAAGTCCCCTCGATGAGCAGTTCTTC. Together with reference TRBV7-8 and TRBJ2-1, the CDR3 gives the full variable domain: GAGVSQSPRYKVAKRGQDVALRCDPISGHVSLFWYQQALGQGPEFLTYFQNEAQLDKSGLPSDRFFAERPEGSVSTLKIQRTQQEDSAVYLCASSLSPLDEQFFGPGTRLTVL.

The V call is TRBV9, the J call TRBJ1-6, with TRBD1 as a possible D gene (5 bases). In germline, CDR1 is SGDLS, CDR2 YYNGEE. The CDR3 totals 14 residues. Trimming took 0 bases from V and 6 from J, leaving 7 bases between them. CDR3 sequence reads: CASSVERGNSPLHF. The CDR3 region has the DNA TGTGCCAGCAGCGTAGAAAGGGGTAATTCACCCCTCCACTTT.

A few counts support this clonotype. V is TRBV24-1 and J is TRBJ1-5; 7 bases align to TRBD1. This CDR3 is 16 amino acids long. The junction had 6 bases not matched to a gene; V was cut back by 2 bases and J by 3 bases. CDR1 and CDR2 (germline): KGHDR, SFDVKD. The CDR3 spells CATSDSAGGINQPQHF. The CDR3 coding sequence is TGTGCCACCAGTGATTCGGCAGGGGGTATCAATCAGCCCCAGCATTTT.

This clonotype came up a few times. This rearrangement joins TRBV7-2 to TRBJ1-6; maybe TRBD1 (6 bases). The CDR3 is 14 amino acids. Germline CDR1 and CDR2: SGHTA and FQGNSA. Deletions cut 3 bases from V and 10 bases from J, with 13 bases between. CDR3 sequence reads: CASSFTGSNSPLHF. The CDR3 region has the DNA TGTGCCAGCAGCTTTACAGGGTCGAACTCACCCCTCCACTTT.

This clonotype was observed a few times. The chain recombines TRBV20-1 with TRBJ2-1, with 8 bases aligning to TRBD2. The CDR3 covers 14 residues. Germline V CDR1 and CDR2: DFQATT, SNEGSKA (reference sequence). Trimming at V came to 6 bases and at J to 8 bases, leaving 12 bases not matched to a gene. The CDR3 DNA is TGCAGTGCCCCCAAACCCGGGAGGGGCGATGAGCAGTTCTTC. Its translation is CSAPKPGRGDEQFF.

V usage is TRBV7-9 and J usage is TRBJ2-1, with 8 bases lining up with TRBD2. Germline CDR1 SEHNR, CDR2 FQNEAQ (reference sequence). CDR3 length: 18 amino acids. J gave up 0 bases and V 3 bases, and 10 bases lay outside the gene matches. This CDR3 is CASSFPTSGKPSYNEQFF. CDR3 bases: TGTGCCAGCAGCTTTCCCACTAGCGGAAAACCCTCCTACAATGAGCAGTTCTTC.

The table lists this clonotype with a few counts. V and J are TRBV5-1 and TRBJ2-5; the D gene is possibly TRBD1 (7 bases). Per the germline V gene, CDR1 is SGHRS and CDR2 is YFSETQ. This CDR3 region has 13 residues. V gave up 5 bases and J gave up 2 bases, with 10 bases separating them. The CDR3 sequence: CASRRDRQETQYF. The CDR3 DNA is TGCGCCAGCAGGCGGGACAGACAAGAGACCCAGTACTTC.

The gene calls are TRBV11-2 and TRBJ2-5, with 8 bases matching TRBD1. Unmatched junction bases numbered 4, after V lost 1 base and J lost 3 bases. Germline CDR1 SGHAT, CDR2 FQNNGV. The CDR3 extends over 15 amino acids. In DNA, the CDR3 is TGTGCCAGCAGCTTAGTCCCGGGACAGGAAGAGACCCAGTACTTC. Amino acids: CASSLVPGQEETQYF.

This clonotype came up many times. The J gene is TRBJ2-7, the V gene TRBV19; 8 nucleotides line up with TRBD1. CDR3 length: 14 amino acids. V lost 5 bases to trimming and J lost 5 bases; unmatched junction nucleotides: 8. The V gene's germline CDR1 is LNHDA and CDR2 SQIVND (reference sequence). Here the CDR3 DNA reads TGTGCCAGTAGTGTCCAGGACAGGGACGACGAGCAGTACTTC. Its translation is CASSVQDRDDEQYF.